Listed here are 27 T cell receptor beta chains from one sample, sequenced in a study of blood T cells in healthy people across ages. Combining a sample-barcoded 5' primer with a J-beta primer mix, a second PCR ran for 7 to 11 cycles. In TCRdb, the 5' RACE reads were re-called with MiXCR into one record per CDR3 protein. The repertoire holds over 1,300,000 distinct CDR3 sequences, with approximately 59% as singletons. Sequencing was done on a sample of blood. The receptors were gathered from a man younger than 30 in good health.

The count of this clonotype is one. The chain joins TRBV6-6 to TRBJ1-5, with unresolved D. From germline, CDR1 is MNHNY and CDR2 SVGAGI (reference sequence). This CDR3 is built from 14 residues. The ends were cut back, 6 bases at V and 7 bases at J, with 16 bases in the middle. The CDR3 sequence: CASRRNTPGQPQHF. For the CDR3, the DNA is TGTGCCAGCAGAAGAAATACTCCGGGGCAGCCCCAGCATTTT.

The rearrangement joins TRBV27 to TRBJ1-6, with a weak D call TRBD1 (6 bases). The germline CDR1 and CDR2 sequences are MNHEY and SMNVEV (reference sequence). Trimming pared 5 bases from V and 7 bases from J, leaving 12 bases between. The CDR3 loop spans 14 amino acids. The CDR3 DNA reads as TGTGCCAGCAGTGGGGGGACACCGAATTCACCCCTCCACTTT. Translating it yields CASSGGTPNSPLHF.

This clonotype was counted a few times. The chain joins TRBV29-1 to TRBJ1-1; D is ambiguous. Germline V gene data show CDR1 as SQVTM and CDR2 as ANQGSEA. The V end was cut by 7 bases, the J end by 4 bases, with 10 bases between. The CDR3 totals 11 residues. CDR3 DNA: TGCAGCGCGCAGATTCGCACTGAAGCTTTCTTT. The encoded protein is CSAQIRTEAFF.

The table lists this clonotype with many counts. V usage is TRBV7-8 and J usage is TRBJ2-7; 9 bases match TRBD2. The CDR3 totals 14 residues. Germline values: CDR1 SGHVS, CDR2 FQNEAQ. V trimming: 6 bases; J trimming: 2 bases; junction bases outside the gene matches: 5. CDR3 sequence (DNA): TGTGCCAGCAGTAATAGCGGGAGAGCCTACGAGCAGTACTTC. Protein sequence: CASSNSGRAYEQYF.

The rearrangement links TRBV20-1 to TRBJ2-4; D might be TRBD1 (5 bases). The J call may be faulty, since TRBJ2-7 better matches the DNA end. The V gene's germline CDR1 is DFQATT and CDR2 SNEGSKA (reference sequence). The CDR3 loop spans 12 amino acids. The CDR3 nucleotides read TGCAGTGCTAGTTGGGGCTTCTACGAGCAGTACTTC. It is translated as CSASWGFYEQYF.

A few counts support this clonotype. J is TRBJ2-1 and V is TRBV12-5, with D maybe TRBD1 (6 bases). The CDR3 covers 14 residues. Trimming took off 6 bases at V and 6 bases at J, with 15 bases between the two ends. The germline V gene encodes CDR1 LGHNT and CDR2 FRNRAP. The CDR3 DNA sequence: TGTGCTAGTGGCCCAGAGTACAGGGCCAATGAGCAGTTCTTC. Its translation: CASGPEYRANEQFF.

This clonotype was picked up a small number of times. V usage is TRBV6-2 or TRBV6-3 and J usage is TRBJ2-3; the match to TRBD2 covers 10 bases. Germline CDR1 reads MNHEY; CDR2 reads SVGEGT. Germline trimming cut 1 base from V and 6 bases from J; bases unmatched to any gene: 10. The CDR3 length is 17 residues. Here the CDR3 DNA reads TGTGCCAGCAGTTACTTTTTACTAGCGGGGACGCCGGATACGCAGTATTTT. Translating gives CASSYFLLAGTPDTQYF.

This chain links TRBV5-1 with TRBJ2-3; D tentatively reads TRBD1 or TRBD2 (5 bases each). V was shortened by 6 bases and J by 6 bases, with 14 bases between the two germline ends. Germline V gene lookup returns CDR1 SGHRS and CDR2 YFSETQ. The CDR3 consists of 13 residues. The CDR3 region is CASTLREMDTQYF. The CDR3 region has the DNA TGCGCCAGCACCCTCAGGGAGATGGATACGCAGTATTTT.

The chain links TRBV2 to TRBJ2-5, with 10 bases fitting TRBD1. With 2 bases clipped from V and 11 bases from J, the junction kept 11 bases outside the gene matches. Germline assignment: CDR1 SNHLY and CDR2 FYNNEI. The CDR3 spans 15 residues. CDR3 DNA sequence: TGTGCCAGCAGTGAAATGAGGGACAGGGGCAATGAGCAGTACTTC. Encoded protein: CASSEMRDRGNEQYF.

The CDR3 here is CASSDNRAGNSPLHF. Written as DNA, the CDR3 is TGTGCCAGCAGTGACAACAGGGCTGGTAATTCACCCCTCCACTTT. The rearrangement joins TRBV6-5 to TRBJ1-6; tentatively, D is TRBD1 (6 bases). CDR1 MNHEY and CDR2 SVGAGI come from the germline V gene. Trimming took 5 bases from V and 6 from J, leaving 14 bases between them. The CDR3 sequence is 15 residues long.

This chain uses TRBV29-1 with TRBJ2-3; maybe TRBD2 (5 bases). The CDR3 contains 12 residues. Germline V CDR1 and CDR2: SQVTM, ANQGSEA. Trimming left V 5 bases short and J 3 bases short, with 9 bases between. In DNA form, the CDR3 reads TGCAGCGTTTTTAGGGAGACAGATACGCAGTATTTT. This encodes CSVFRETDTQYF.

The rearrangement joins TRBV20-1 to TRBJ2-5; the match to TRBD1 covers 7 bases. CDR3 length: 16 residues. Per germline, CDR1 DFQATT and CDR2 SNEGSKA (reference sequence). Unmatched junction bases numbered 17, after V lost 5 bases and J lost 5 bases. CDR3 DNA sequence: TGCAGTGCTTCTCAACCCGGACAGGAGTTCTTGGAGACCCAGTACTTC. Translation: CSASQPGQEFLETQYF.

This clonotype was observed a handful of times. V gene TRBV3-1 combines with J gene TRBJ2-1; 13 bases line up with TRBD2. The CDR3 totals 14 residues. Germline assignment: CDR1 LGHDT and CDR2 YNNKEL (reference sequence). V trimming: 3 bases; J trimming: 10 bases; junction bases outside the gene matches: 3. The CDR3: CASSQRLAGGEQFF. The CDR3 bases are TGTGCCAGCAGCCAGCGACTAGCGGGAGGCGAGCAGTTCTTC.

V gene TRBV4-2 combines with J gene TRBJ2-1; D unresolved. Germline V gives CDR1 LGHNA, CDR2 YNFKEQ. CDR3 length: 14 residues. The V gene lost 1 base and the J gene lost 1 base, with 5 bases spanning the gap. CDR3 amino acids: CASSQGFSYNEQFF. DNA of the CDR3: TGTGCCAGCAGCCAAGGGTTTTCCTACAATGAGCAGTTCTTC.

This clonotype has a single count. The chain is built from TRBV5-1 and TRBJ2-7; D may match TRBD1 or TRBD2 (5 bases each). Trimming cost V 3 bases and J 5 bases, with 12 bases left between them. Germline values: CDR1 SGHRS, CDR2 YFSETQ. The CDR3 runs to 13 residues. CDR3 in DNA: TGCGCCAGCAGCTCCGGGGCATCCGACGAGCAGTACTTC. Protein: CASSSGASDEQYF. The variable domain in full, with the rest retrieved from reference TRBV5-1 and TRBJ2-7, is KAGVTQTPRYLIKTRGQQVTLSCSPISGHRSVSWYQQTPGQGLQFLFEYFSETQRNKGNFPGRFSGRQFSNSRSEMNVSTLELGDSALYLCASSSGASDEQYFGPGTRLTVT.

The chain recombines TRBV5-1 with TRBJ2-1; D remains ambiguous. Trimming took 5 bases from V and 10 from J, leaving 10 bases between them. CDR1 and CDR2 from the germline V gene are SGHRS and YFSETQ. The CDR3 has 11 residues. DNA for the CDR3: TGCGCCAGCAGGATCCCCGGGGAGCAGTTCTTC. Its translation: CASRIPGEQFF.

This clonotype has a handful of counts. V usage is TRBV4-1 and J usage is TRBJ2-3; either TRBD1 or TRBD2 may supply D (5 bases each). Germline V gene lookup returns CDR1 MGHRA and CDR2 YSYEKL. The V gene lost 0 bases and the J gene lost 1 base, with 14 bases spanning the gap. CDR3 length: 17 residues. CDR3 in amino acids: CASSQEAATGRTDTQYF. Written as DNA, the CDR3 is TGCGCCAGCAGCCAAGAGGCCGCGACGGGACGCACAGATACGCAGTATTTT.

The rearrangement uses TRBV30 and TRBJ2-3; unclear D gene. The V and J ends lost 1 base and 4 bases respectively, with 15 bases between them. The CDR3 consists of 15 residues. The germline V gene encodes CDR1 GTSNPN and CDR2 SVGIG (reference sequence). Here the CDR3 reads CAWSEVGARADTQYF. For the CDR3, the DNA is TGTGCCTGGAGTGAGGTCGGAGCTAGGGCAGATACGCAGTATTTT.

This sequence joins TRBV5-6 and TRBJ1-1, with TRBD1 matching over 7 bases. Germline V gene data show CDR1 as SGHDT and CDR2 as YYEEEE. The trim removed 5 bases at V and 0 bases at J, leaving 10 bases unmatched. CDR3 length equals 16 residues. CDR3 residues: CASSRVQTGMNTEAFF. CDR3 nucleotides: TGTGCCAGCAGTCGCGTCCAGACAGGGATGAACACTGAAGCTTTCTTT.

This chain connects TRBV7-2 to TRBJ2-3, with D tentatively TRBD2 (6 bases). CDR3 size: 15 residues. V shed 5 bases and J shed 2 bases, with 14 bases lying between them. CDR1 and CDR2 (germline): SGHTA, FQGNSA. The CDR3 region has the DNA TGTGCCAGCAGCAGGAATCCGGGAGTCACAGATACGCAGTATTTT. This translates into CASSRNPGVTDTQYF. The full variable domain, its missing parts supplied by reference TRBV7-2 and TRBJ2-3, is GAGVSQSPSNKVTEKGKDVELRCDPISGHTALYWYRQSLGQGLEFLIYFQGNSAPDKSGLPSDRFSAERTGGSVSTLTIQRTQQEDSAVYLCASSRNPGVTDTQYFGPGTRLTVL.

The chain is built from TRBV7-6 and TRBJ2-5; 9 bases match TRBD2. The germline V gene has CDR1 SGHVS and CDR2 FNYEAQ. Unmatched junction bases numbered 15, after V lost 3 bases and J lost 4 bases. CDR3 length: 18 residues. The CDR3 here is CASSFHLAGETVRETQYF. The CDR3 bases are TGTGCCAGCAGCTTTCACTTAGCGGGAGAAACCGTGCGAGAGACCCAGTACTTC.

Points on this clonotype: At one end the junction does not follow the germline gene, possibly because of a read error. V gene TRBV6-1 combines with J gene TRBJ1-1; D is undetermined. Germline lookup yields CDR1 MNHNS and CDR2 SASEGT. The CDR3 spans 10 residues. The chain's CDR3 is CASREGSAFF. DNA for the CDR3: TGTGCCAGCAGGGAAGGCTCAGCTTTCTTT.

The chain employs TRBV27 and TRBJ2-7, with TRBD2 matching over 7 bases. The CDR3 sequence is 14 residues long. Per the germline V gene, CDR1 is MNHEY and CDR2 is SMNVEV (reference sequence). V shed 5 bases and J 5 bases; nucleotides not matched to a gene: 9. As DNA, the CDR3 is TGTGCCAGCAGTCCTACGGGAGGCCCCCACGAGCAGTACTTC. Its translation is CASSPTGGPHEQYF.

The chain combines TRBV20-1 with TRBJ2-5; 9 bases match TRBD2. The germline V gene has CDR1 DFQATT and CDR2 SNEGSKA (reference sequence). The J segment lost 1 base and the V segment lost 5 bases, leaving 11 bases of the junction unmatched. The CDR3 has 16 residues. For the CDR3, the DNA is TGCAGTGCTTCGTCTGAGCGGGAGGCTCTCCAAGAGACCCAGTACTTC. It yields the protein CSASSEREALQETQYF.

This chain connects TRBV12-3 or TRBV12-4 to TRBJ1-1; D not resolved. Trimming took off 0 bases at V and 1 base at J, with 6 bases between the two ends. The CDR3 contains 14 residues. CDR3 sequence (DNA): TGTGCCAGCAGTTTAGCGGCGAAGAACACTGAAGCTTTCTTT. It translates to CASSLAAKNTEAFF.

As DNA, the CDR3 is TGTGCCAGCAGCCAAACGGGGGACACCGAGCAGTACTTC. Translation gives CASSQTGDTEQYF. The rearrangement uses TRBV14 and TRBJ2-4; TRBD1 or TRBD2 may be the D gene (6 bases each). TRBJ2-7 explains the end of the DNA better; the J call may be wrong. Germline V gene data show CDR1 as SGHDN and CDR2 as FVKESK. The CDR3 has 13 residues.

This clonotype turned up a few times. The CDR3 DNA reads TGTGCCAGCAGTTACCTACAGGGCCATCAGCCCCAGCATTTT. It specifies CASSYLQGHQPQHF. V gene TRBV6-5 combines with J gene TRBJ1-5; a possible D gene is TRBD1 (6 bases). The CDR3 consists of 14 residues. From germline, CDR1 is MNHEY and CDR2 SVGAGI. The V end was cut by 2 bases, the J end by 5 bases, with 10 bases between.